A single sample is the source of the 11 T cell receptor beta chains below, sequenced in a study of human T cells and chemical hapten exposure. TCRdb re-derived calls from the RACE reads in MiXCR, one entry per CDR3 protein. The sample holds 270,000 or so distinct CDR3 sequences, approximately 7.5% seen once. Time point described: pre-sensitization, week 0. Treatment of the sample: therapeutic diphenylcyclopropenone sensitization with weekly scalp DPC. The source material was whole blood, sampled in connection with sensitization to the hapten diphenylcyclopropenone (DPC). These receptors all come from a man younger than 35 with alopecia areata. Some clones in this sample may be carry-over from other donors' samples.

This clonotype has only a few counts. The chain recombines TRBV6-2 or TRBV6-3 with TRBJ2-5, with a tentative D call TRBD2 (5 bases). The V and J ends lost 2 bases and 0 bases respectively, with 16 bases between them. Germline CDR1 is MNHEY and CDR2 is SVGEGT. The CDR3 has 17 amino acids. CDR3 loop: CASSYEVKREYQETQYF. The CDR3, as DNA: TGTGCCAGCAGTTACGAAGTGAAAAGGGAGTACCAAGAGACCCAGTACTTC.

The CDR3 DNA sequence: TGTGCCAGCAGTCGGGGGACAGGAGGCGAGCAGTACTTC. Amino acid sequence: CASSRGTGGEQYF. The chain has TRBV6-5 and TRBJ2-7; 8 bases map to TRBD1. The V gene's germline CDR1 is MNHEY and CDR2 SVGAGI. This CDR3 is 13 amino acids long. V lost 5 bases and J lost 6; bases outside the gene matches: 6.

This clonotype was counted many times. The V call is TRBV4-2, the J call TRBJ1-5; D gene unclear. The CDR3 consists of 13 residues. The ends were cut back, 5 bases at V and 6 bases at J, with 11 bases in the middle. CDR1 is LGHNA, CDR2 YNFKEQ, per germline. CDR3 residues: CASSVFWSQPQHF. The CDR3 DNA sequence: TGTGCCAGCAGCGTGTTTTGGAGTCAGCCCCAGCATTTT.

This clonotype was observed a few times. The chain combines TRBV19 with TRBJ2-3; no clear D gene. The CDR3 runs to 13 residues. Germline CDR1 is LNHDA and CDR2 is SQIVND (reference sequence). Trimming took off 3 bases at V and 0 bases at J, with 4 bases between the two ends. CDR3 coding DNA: TGTGCCAGTAGTATGAAAAGCACAGATACGCAGTATTTT. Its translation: CASSMKSTDTQYF.

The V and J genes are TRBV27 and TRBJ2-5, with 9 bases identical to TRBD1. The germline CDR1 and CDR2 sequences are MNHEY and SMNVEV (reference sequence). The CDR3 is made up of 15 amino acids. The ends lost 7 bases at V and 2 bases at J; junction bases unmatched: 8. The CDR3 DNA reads TGTGCCAGCACCCCGACAGGGGGACCTCAAGAGACCCAGTACTTC. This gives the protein CASTPTGGPQETQYF.

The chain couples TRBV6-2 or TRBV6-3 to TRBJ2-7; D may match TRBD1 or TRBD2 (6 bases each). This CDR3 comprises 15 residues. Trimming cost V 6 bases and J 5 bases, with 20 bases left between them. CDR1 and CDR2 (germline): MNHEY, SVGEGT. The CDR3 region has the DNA TGTGCCAGCAGATTAACTCCCGGGGGCCTCGACGAGCAGTACTTC. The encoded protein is CASRLTPGGLDEQYF.

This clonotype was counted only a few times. The CDR3 DNA reads TGCGCCAGCAGCCAAGGAGACAGGGGAGAGGACTACGAGCAGTACTTC. It yields the protein CASSQGDRGEDYEQYF. The chain recombines TRBV4-1 with TRBJ2-7; 8 bases are shared with TRBD1. The CDR3 totals 16 residues. Per germline, CDR1 MGHRA and CDR2 YSYEKL. Germline trimming cut 1 base from V and 3 bases from J; bases unmatched to any gene: 8.

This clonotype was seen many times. The CDR3 nucleotides read TGTGCCAGCAGCCCCCCTGGGGAGCATAATTCACCCCTCCACTTT. Translation: CASSPPGEHNSPLHF. The chain has TRBV28 and TRBJ1-6, with D unclear. Germline V gene lookup returns CDR1 MDHEN and CDR2 SYDVKM. The CDR3 runs to 15 residues. V lost 6 bases and J lost 5, with 14 bases in between.

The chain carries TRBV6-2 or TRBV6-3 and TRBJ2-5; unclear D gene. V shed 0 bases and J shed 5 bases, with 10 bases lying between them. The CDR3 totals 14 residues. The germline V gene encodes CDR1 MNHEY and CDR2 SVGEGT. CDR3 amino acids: CASSYSGAGETQYF. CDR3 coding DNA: TGTGCCAGCAGTTACTCAGGAGCTGGGGAGACCCAGTACTTC.

CDR3 nucleotide sequence: TGTGCCAGCAGCTTAGTCTGGACAGTCCAAGAGACCCAGTACTTC. As protein: CASSLVWTVQETQYF. The V call is TRBV7-9, the J call TRBJ2-5; D possibly corresponds to TRBD1 (6 bases). This CDR3 contains 15 residues. Trimming pared 1 base from V and 1 base from J, leaving 10 bases between. Germline values: CDR1 SEHNR, CDR2 FQNEAQ (reference sequence).

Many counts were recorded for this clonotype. The CDR3 region has the DNA TGCGCCAGCAGCCAAGGGGGTACAGGGCCCGTCTCTGGGGCCAACGTCCTGACTTTC. Protein product: CASSQGGTGPVSGANVLTF. The rearrangement uses TRBV4-1 and TRBJ2-6; weak D call: TRBD1 (6 bases). V lost 1 base, J lost 0 bases, and 16 bases lay in between. CDR1 is MGHRA, CDR2 YSYEKL, per germline. The CDR3 spans 19 residues.